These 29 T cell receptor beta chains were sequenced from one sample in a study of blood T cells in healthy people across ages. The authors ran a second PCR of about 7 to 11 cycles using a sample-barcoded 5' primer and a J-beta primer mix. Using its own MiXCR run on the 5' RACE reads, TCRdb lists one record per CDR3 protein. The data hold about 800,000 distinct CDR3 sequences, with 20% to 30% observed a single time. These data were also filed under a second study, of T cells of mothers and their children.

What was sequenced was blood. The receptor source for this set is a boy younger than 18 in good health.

This CDR3 is CASSPRGLAAPGTQYF. The CDR3 coding sequence is TGTGCCAGCAGCCCCCGGGGACTAGCGGCCCCAGGTACCCAGTACTTC. The rearrangement joins TRBV6-2 or TRBV6-3 to TRBJ2-1; 11 nucleotides agree with TRBD2. The last part of the DNA fits TRBJ2-5 better; the J call may be wrong. CDR1 is MNHEY, CDR2 SVGEGT, per germline. The CDR3 length is 16 residues.

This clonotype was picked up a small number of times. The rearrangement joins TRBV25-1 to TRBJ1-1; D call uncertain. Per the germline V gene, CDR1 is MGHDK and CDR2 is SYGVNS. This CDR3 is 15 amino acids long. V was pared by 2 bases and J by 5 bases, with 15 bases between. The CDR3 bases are TGTGCCAGCAGTGAAGCCTCATTAAGAGGAACTGAAGCTTTCTTT. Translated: CASSEASLRGTEAFF.

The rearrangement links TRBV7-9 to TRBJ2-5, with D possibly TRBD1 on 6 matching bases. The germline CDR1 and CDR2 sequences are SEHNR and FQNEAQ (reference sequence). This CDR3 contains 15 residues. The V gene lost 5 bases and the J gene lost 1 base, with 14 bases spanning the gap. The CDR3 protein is CASSPCDRLQETQYF. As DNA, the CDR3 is TGTGCCAGCAGCCCCTGTGACAGGCTCCAAGAGACCCAGTACTTC.

CDR3 amino acids: CASSFLQGPYEQYF. DNA of the CDR3: TGCGCCAGCAGCTTCTTACAGGGGCCTTACGAGCAGTACTTC. This chain links TRBV5-1 with TRBJ2-7; 7 bases line up with TRBD1. With V trimmed by 2 bases and J by 4 bases, 6 bases remained unmatched. This CDR3 spans 14 amino acids. Germline loops: CDR1 SGHRS, CDR2 YFSETQ.

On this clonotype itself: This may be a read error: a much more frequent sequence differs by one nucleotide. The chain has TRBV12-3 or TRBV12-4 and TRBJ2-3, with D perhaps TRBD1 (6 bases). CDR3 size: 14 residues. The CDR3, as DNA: TGTGCCAGCAGTTTCGACAGGAGCACAGATATGCAGTATTTT. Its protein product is CASSFDRSTDMQYF.

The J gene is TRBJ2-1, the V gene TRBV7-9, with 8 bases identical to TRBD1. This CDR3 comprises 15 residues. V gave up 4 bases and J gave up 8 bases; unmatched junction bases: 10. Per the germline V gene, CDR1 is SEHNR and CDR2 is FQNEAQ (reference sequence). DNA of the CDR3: TGTGCCAGCAGCTCCACGGAGGACAGGGATGATGAGCAGTTCTTC. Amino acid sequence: CASSSTEDRDDEQFF.

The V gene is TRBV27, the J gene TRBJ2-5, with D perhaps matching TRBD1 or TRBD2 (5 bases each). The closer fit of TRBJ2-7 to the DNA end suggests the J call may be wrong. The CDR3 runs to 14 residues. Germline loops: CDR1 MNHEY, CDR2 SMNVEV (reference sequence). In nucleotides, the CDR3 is TGTGCCAGCAGTCCCGGGACCACCTTGAACGAGCAGTACTTC. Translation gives CASSPGTTLNEQYF.

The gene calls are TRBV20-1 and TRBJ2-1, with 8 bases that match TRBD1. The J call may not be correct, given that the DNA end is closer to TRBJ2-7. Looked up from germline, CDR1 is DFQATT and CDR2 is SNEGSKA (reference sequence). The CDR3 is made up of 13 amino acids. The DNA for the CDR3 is TGCAGCCTATCGACAGGGGCCTCCTACGAGCAGTACTTC. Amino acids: CSLSTGASYEQYF.

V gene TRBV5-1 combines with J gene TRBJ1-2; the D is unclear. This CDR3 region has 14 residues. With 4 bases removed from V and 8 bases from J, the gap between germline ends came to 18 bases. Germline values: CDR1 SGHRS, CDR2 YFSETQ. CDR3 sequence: CASSGPQGAGGYTF. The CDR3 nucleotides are TGCGCCAGCAGCGGCCCCCAAGGAGCGGGGGGCTACACCTTC.

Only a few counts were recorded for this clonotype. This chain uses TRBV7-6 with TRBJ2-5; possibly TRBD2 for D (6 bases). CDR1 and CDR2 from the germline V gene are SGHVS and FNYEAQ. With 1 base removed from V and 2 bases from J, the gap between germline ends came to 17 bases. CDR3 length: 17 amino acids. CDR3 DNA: TGTGCCAGCAGCTTAGGCTCCCTAGGAGGGACGCAAGAGACCCAGTACTTC. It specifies CASSLGSLGGTQETQYF.

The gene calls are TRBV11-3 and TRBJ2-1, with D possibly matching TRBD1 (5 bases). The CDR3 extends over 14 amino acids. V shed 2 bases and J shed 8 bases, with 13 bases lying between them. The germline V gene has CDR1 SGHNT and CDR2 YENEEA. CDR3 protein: CASSLSQRGDEQFF. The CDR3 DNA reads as TGTGCCAGCAGCTTATCCCAAAGGGGCGATGAGCAGTTCTTC.

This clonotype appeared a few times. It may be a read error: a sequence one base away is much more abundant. In nucleotides, the CDR3 is TGTGCCAGCAGCTTAGGACCTACAGGGGTGATAGAGACCCAGTGCTTC. Translated, it gives CASSLGPTGVIETQCF. The chain uses TRBV7-9 and TRBJ2-5; 7 positions match TRBD1. CDR1 is SEHNR, CDR2 FQNEAQ, per germline (reference sequence). CDR3 length: 16 amino acids.

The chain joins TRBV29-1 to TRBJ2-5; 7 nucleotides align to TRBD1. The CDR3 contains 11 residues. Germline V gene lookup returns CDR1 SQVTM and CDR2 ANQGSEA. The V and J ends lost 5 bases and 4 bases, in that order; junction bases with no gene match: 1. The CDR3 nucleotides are TGCAGCGTTAACAGGGGAGAGACCCAGTACTTC. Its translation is CSVNRGETQYF.

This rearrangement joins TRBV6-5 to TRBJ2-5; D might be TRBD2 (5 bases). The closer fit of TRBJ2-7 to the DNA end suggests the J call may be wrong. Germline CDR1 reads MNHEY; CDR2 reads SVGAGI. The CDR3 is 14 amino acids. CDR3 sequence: CASSPPGWAYEQYF. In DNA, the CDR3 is TGTGCCAGCAGTCCTCCGGGATGGGCCTACGAGCAGTACTTC.

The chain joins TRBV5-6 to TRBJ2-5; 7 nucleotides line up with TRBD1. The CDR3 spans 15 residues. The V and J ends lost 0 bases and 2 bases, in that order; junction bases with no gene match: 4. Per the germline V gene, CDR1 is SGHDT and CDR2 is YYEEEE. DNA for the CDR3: TGTGCCAGCAGCTTGGACAGGGGTGGGCAAGAGACCCAGTACTTC. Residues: CASSLDRGGQETQYF.

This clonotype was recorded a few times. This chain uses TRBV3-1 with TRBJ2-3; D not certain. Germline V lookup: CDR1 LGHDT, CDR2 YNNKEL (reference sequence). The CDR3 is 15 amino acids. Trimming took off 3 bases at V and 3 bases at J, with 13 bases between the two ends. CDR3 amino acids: CASSHGSLETDTQYF. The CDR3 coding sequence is TGTGCCAGCAGCCACGGGTCTTTGGAAACAGATACGCAGTATTTT.

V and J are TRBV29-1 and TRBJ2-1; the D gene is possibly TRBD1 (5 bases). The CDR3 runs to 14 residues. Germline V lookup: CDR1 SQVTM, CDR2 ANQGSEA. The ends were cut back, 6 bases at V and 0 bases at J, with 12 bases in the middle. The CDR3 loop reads CSVALGDSYNEQFF. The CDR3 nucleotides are TGCAGCGTCGCCTTAGGGGACTCCTACAATGAGCAGTTCTTC.

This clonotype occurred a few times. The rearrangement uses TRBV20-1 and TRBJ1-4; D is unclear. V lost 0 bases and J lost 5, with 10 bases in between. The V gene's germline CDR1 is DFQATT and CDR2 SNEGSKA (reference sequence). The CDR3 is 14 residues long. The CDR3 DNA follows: TGCAGTGCTAGAGAGAACAGTTTAAATGAAAAACTGTTTTTT. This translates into CSARENSLNEKLFF.

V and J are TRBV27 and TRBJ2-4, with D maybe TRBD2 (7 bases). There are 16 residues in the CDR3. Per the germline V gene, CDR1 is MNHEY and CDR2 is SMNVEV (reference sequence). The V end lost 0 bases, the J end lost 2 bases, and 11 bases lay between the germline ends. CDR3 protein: CASSLSGGLTKNIQYF. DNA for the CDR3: TGTGCCAGCAGTTTATCGGGGGGGCTGACCAAAAACATTCAGTACTTC.

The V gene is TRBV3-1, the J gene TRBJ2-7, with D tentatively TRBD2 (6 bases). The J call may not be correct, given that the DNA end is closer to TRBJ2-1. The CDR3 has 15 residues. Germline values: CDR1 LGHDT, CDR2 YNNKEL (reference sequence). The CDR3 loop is CASSLGTPEYNEQFF. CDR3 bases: TGTGCCAGCAGCCTTGGGACTCCAGAATACAATGAGCAGTTCTTC.

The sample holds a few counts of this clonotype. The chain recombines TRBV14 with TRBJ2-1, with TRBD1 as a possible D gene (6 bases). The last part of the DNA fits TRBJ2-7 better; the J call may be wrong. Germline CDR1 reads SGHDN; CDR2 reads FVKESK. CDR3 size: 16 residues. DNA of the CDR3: TGTGCCAGCAGCCAAGAAGGGGGACAAGGAAACTACGAGCAGTACTTC. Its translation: CASSQEGGQGNYEQYF.

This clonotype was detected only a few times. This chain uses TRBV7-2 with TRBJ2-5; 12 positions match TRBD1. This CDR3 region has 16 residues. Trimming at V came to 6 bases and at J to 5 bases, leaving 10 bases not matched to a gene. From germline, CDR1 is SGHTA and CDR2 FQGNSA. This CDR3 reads CASRKGGTGGRETQYF. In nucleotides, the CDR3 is TGTGCCAGCAGAAAAGGCGGGACAGGGGGCCGGGAGACCCAGTACTTC.

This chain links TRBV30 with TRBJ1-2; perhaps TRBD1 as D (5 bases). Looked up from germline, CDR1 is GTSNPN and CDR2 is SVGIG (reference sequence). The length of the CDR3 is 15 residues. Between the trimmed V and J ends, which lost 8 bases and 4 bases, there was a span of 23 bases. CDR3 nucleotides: TGTGCCCTGGCGGGGGAGGGCAGGTCTTTCTATGGCTACACCTTC. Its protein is CALAGEGRSFYGYTF. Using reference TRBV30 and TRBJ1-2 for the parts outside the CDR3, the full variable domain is SQTIHQWPATLVQPVGSPLSLECTVEGTSNPNLYWYRQAAGRGLQLLFYSVGIGQISSEVPQNLSASRPQDRQFILSSKKLLLSDSGFYLCALAGEGRSFYGYTFGSGTRLTVV.

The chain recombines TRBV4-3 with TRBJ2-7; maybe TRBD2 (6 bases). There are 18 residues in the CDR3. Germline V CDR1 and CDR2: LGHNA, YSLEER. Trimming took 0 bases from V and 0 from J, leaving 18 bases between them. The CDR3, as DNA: TGCGCCAGCAGCCAAGATCGGTCGTGGGGGGACTTCTCCTACGAGCAGTACTTC. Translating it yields CASSQDRSWGDFSYEQYF.

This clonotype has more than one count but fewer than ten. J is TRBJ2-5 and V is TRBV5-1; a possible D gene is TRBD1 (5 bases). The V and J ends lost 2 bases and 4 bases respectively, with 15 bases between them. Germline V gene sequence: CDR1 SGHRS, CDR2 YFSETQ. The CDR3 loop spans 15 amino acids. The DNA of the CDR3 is TGCGCCAGCAGCTTACCCTCAACAAGGGGAGAGACCCAGTACTTC. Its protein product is CASSLPSTRGETQYF.

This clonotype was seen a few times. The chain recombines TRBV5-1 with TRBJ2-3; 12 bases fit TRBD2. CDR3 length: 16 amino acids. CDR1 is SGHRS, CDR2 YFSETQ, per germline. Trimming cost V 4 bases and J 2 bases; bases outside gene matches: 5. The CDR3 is CASSMWTSGTTDTQYF. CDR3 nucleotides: TGCGCCAGCAGCATGTGGACTAGCGGGACCACAGATACGCAGTATTTT.

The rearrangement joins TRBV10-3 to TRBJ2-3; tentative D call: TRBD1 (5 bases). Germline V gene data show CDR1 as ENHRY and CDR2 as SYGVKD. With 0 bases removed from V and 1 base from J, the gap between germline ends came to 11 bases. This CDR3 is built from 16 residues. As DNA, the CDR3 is TGTGCCATCAGTGAGTCGAGTGGGGCCGGCACAGATACGCAGTATTTT. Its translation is CAISESSGAGTDTQYF.

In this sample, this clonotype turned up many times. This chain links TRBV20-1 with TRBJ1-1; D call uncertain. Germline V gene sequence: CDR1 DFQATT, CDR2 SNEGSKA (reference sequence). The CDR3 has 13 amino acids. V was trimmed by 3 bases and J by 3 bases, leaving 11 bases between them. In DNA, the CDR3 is TGCAGTGCTAGTTGGGAGTCTGACACTGAAGCTTTCTTT. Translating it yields CSASWESDTEAFF.

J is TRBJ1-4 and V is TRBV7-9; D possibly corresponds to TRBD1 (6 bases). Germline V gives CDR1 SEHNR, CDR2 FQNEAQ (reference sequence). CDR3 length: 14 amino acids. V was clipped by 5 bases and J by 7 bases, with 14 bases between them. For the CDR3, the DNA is TGTGCCAGCAGCGTACAGGGTATTGGTGAAAAACTGTTTTTT. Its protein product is CASSVQGIGEKLFF.